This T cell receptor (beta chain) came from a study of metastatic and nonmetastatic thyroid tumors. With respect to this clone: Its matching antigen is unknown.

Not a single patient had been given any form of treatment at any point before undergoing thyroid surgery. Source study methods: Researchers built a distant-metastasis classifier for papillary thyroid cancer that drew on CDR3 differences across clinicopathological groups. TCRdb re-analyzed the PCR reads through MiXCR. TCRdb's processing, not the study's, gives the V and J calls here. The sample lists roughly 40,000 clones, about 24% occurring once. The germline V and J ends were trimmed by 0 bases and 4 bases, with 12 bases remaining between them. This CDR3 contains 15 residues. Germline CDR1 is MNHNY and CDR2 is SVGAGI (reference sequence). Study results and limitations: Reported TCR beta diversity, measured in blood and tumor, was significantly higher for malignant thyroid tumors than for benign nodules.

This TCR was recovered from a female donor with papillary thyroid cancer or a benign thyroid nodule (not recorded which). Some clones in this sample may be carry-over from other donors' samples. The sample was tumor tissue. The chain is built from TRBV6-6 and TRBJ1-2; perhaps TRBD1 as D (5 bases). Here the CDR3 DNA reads TGTGCCAGCAGTTACTCGGGGGTAACTGGCTATGGCTACACCTTC. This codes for CASSYSGVTGYGYTF.